This T cell receptor (beta chain) originates from a study of T cell repertoires in cytomegalovirus infection (dated by TCRdb to about 2019). With respect to the entire study: Because public TCR beta signatures pointed to carriage of CMV infection together with the matching HLA type, the HLA type of each donor mattered for the analysis. Points the paper makes about the study in general: In both this cohort and an independent roughly 330-donor cohort, the cumulative frequency of public TCR beta family members distinguished carriers of CMV infection plus the relevant HLA type. The ex vivo response was dominated by HLA-C-restricted CMV-specific TCR beta clonotypes, and the single most frequent clonotype in two of eight donors was supplied by these HLA-C-restricted clonotypes.

The listed sequencing device is Illumina HiSeq 1500. The public reads were run again by TCRdb, first through fastp at Q25 and then through MiXCR, and only productive beta chains were kept. CDR3 protein duplicates are merged, each entry listing the most common genes and DNA. The sample yields 630,000 or so distinct CDR3 sequences; approximately 24% were counted once. The ten largest account for 7.5% to 9% of the sample. Via the germline V gene (reference sequence), CDR1 is LNHDA and CDR2 SQIVND. The CDR3 sequence holds 12 residues, the cysteine and phenylalanine included. Only the CDR3 part of the read is kept: 36 bases, read in frame from the first base. In regard to this clonotype: Its antigen is currently not known. A junction boundary mismatches the germline segment, possibly from a read error.

The chain is assembled from TRBV19 and TRBJ2-1, with no D gene named confidently. The specimen sequenced was CD8+ T cells from PBMCs. The TCR sequence derives from a human donor in good health (CMV status not recorded). Some clones in this sample may be carry-over from other donors' samples. The CDR3 reads as follows: CACSMIYNEQFF. The base sequence is TGTGCCTGTAGTATGATATACAATGAGCAGTTCTTC.